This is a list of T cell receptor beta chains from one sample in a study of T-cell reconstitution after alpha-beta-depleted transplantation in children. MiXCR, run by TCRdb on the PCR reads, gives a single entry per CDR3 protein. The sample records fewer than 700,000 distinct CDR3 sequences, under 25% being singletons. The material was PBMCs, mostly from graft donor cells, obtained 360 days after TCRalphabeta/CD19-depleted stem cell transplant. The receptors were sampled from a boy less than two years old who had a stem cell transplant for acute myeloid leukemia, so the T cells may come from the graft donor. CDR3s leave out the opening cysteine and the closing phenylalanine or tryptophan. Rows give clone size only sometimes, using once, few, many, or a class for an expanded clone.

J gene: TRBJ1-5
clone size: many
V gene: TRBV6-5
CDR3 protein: ASSPLRGQPQH

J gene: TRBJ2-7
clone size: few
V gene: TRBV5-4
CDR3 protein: ASSLTEGPYEQY

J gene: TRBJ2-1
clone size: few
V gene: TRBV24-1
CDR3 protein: ATSQEAGRNEQF

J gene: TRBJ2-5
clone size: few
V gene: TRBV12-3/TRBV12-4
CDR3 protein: ASSPDIPVAETQY

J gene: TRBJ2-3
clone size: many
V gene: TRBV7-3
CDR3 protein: ASSLGSSGTDTQY

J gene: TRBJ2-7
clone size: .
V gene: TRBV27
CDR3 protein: ASSLYGPPTYEQY

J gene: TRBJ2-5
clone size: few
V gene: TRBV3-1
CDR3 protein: ASSQGWMRGGPETQY

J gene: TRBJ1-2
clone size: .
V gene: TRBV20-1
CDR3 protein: SARDQGEGTARGYT

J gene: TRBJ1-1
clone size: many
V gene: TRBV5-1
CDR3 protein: ASSSRVGTEAF

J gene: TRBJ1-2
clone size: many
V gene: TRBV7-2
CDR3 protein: ASSLESLYGYT

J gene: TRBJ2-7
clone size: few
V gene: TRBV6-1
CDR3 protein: ASSTVGTGKIEQY

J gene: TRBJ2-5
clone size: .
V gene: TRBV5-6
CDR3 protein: ASSLEPRGETQY

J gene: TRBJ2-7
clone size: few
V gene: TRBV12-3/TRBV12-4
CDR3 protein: ASSETPGQGSYEQY

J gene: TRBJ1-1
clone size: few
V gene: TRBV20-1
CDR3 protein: SACLTLNTEAF

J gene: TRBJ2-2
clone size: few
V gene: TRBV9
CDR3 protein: ASSVWTGSGELF

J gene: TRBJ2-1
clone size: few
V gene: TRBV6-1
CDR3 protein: ASSSRDWTYNEQF

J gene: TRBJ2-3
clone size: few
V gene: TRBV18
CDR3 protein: ASSPVGVQGDTQY

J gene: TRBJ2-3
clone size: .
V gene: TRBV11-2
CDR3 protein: ASSSTRIAGGVTDTQY

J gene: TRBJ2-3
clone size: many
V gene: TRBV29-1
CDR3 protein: SVGGTSRADTQY

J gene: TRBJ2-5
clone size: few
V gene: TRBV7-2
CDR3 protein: ASSRGLAGLFQETQY

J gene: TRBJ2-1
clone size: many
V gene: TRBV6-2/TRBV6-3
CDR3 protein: ASSYGGSRNEQF

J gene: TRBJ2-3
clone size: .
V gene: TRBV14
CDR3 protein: ASAIGGVGNTQY

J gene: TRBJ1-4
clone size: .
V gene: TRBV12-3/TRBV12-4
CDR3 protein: ASSFGHSNEKLF

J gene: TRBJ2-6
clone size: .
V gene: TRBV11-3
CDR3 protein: ASSLVPGAGANVLT

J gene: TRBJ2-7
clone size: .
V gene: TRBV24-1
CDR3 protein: ATSLSLAGAYHYEQY

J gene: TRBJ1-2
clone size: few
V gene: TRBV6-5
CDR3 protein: ASSPGQTYGYT

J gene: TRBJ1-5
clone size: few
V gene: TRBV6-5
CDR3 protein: ASTIRQDSNQPQH

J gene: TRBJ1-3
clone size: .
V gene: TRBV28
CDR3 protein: ASRERNTIY

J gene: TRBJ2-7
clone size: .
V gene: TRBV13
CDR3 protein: ASSLSTDYVEQY

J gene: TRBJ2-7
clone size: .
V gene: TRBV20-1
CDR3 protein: SATLRGDRRTYEQY

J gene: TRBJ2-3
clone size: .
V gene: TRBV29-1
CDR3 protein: SVETDTDTQY

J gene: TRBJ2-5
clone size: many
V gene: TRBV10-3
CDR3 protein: AISEEVGAQETQY

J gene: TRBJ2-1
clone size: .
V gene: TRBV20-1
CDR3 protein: SAPIAGGNNEQF

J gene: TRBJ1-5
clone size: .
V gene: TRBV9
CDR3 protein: ASSVGHRGRKDQPQH

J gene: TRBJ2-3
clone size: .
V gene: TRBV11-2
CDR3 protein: ASSPGQSSTDTQY

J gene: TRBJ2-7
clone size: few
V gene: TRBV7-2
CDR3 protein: ASSHDRLSYEQY

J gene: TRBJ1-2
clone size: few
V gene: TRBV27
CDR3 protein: ASSLLGGIGYT

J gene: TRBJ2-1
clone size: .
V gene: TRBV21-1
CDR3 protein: ASRGQTLAGFNEQF

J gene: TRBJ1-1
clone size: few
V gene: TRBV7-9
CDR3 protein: ASSLGGGWNTEAF

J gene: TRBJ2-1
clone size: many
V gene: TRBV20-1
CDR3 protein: SHDRGDYNEQF

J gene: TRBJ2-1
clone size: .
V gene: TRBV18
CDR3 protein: ASSPGLSQF

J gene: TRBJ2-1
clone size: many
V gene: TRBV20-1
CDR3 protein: SARRDQQGFEQF

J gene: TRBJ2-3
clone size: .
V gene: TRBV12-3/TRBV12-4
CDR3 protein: ASSSSGGTQY

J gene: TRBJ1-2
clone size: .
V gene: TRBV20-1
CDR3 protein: SARYTAGLRGRGYT

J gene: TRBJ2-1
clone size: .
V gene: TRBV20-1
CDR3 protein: SASGGIYNEQF

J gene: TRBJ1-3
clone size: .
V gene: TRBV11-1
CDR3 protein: ASSLRGTGGSSLGNTIY

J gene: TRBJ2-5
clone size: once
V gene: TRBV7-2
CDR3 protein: ASSWGDNQETQY

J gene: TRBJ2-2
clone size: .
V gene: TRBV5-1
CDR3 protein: ASSLYGPTGELF

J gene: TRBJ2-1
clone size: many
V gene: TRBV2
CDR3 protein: ASSERGTTSGGFNEQF

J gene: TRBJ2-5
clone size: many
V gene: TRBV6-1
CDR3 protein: ASSQVVWETQY

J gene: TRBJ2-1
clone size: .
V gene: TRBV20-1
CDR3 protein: SAPSQGHEQF

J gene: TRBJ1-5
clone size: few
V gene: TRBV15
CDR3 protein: ATSREATNQPQH

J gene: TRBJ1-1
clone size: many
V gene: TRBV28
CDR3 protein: ASSLRGHEAF

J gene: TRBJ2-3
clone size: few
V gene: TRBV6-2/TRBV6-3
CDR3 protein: ASSIGPSATQY

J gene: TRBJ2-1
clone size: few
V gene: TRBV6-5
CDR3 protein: ASSWSEGQGNNEQF